These 20 T cell receptor beta chains originate from one sample sequenced in a study of blood T cell repertoires in COVID-19. Profiling relied on immunoSEQ multiplex PCR, and the TCRdb table lists in-frame clones only, not all of them. The sample gives some 150,000 clones, about 80% of which show up once; 1.6% is in the top ten. Sample: peripheral blood. The receptor source for this set is a human donor in a cohort sampled during active COVID-19.

This rearrangement joins TRBV19 to TRBJ1-2; 11 bases are shared with TRBD1. CDR3 length: 16 amino acids. V lost 6 bases to trimming and J lost 7 bases; unmatched junction nucleotides: 13. Germline values: CDR1 LNHDA, CDR2 SQIVND (reference sequence). The CDR3 DNA is TGTGCCAGTAGACAAACTGGGACAGGGGGGCAATTTGGCTACACCTTC. Residues: CASRQTGTGGQFGYTF.

The rearrangement uses TRBV6-5 and TRBJ2-3; maybe TRBD2 (6 bases). V gave up 6 bases and J gave up 0 bases, with 10 bases separating them. The V gene's germline CDR1 is MNHEY and CDR2 SVGAGI. The CDR3 runs 14 residues. The chain's CDR3 is CASSPTRSTDTQYF. The CDR3 coding sequence is TGTGCCAGCAGCCCGACTAGGAGCACAGATACGCAGTATTTT.

V and J are TRBV5-1 and TRBJ2-7; 8 nucleotides match TRBD1. This CDR3 is built from 14 residues. Per germline, CDR1 SGHRS and CDR2 YFSETQ. Trimming at V came to 4 bases and at J to 6 bases, leaving 9 bases not matched to a gene. The chain's CDR3 is CASSQGTGSTEQYF. In nucleotides, the CDR3 is TGCGCCAGCAGCCAAGGGACAGGAAGCACCGAGCAGTACTTC. Full variable domain (outside the CDR3, taken from reference TRBV5-1 and TRBJ2-7): KAGVTQTPRYLIKTRGQQVTLSCSPISGHRSVSWYQQTPGQGLQFLFEYFSETQRNKGNFPGRFSGRQFSNSRSEMNVSTLELGDSALYLCASSQGTGSTEQYFGPGTRLTVT.

The chain combines TRBV19 with TRBJ1-5; no clear D gene. The CDR3 extends over 13 amino acids. V was trimmed by 0 bases and J by 7 bases, leaving 7 bases between them. The germline V gene has CDR1 LNHDA and CDR2 SQIVND (reference sequence). The CDR3 nucleotides are TGTGCCAGTAGTATAGAACCGGGACAGCCCCAGCATTTT. Protein sequence: CASSIEPGQPQHF.

The J gene is TRBJ1-2, the V gene TRBV2, with D maybe TRBD1 (5 bases). Germline CDR1 reads SNHLY; CDR2 reads FYNNEI. Trimming took 5 bases from V and 7 from J, leaving 11 bases between them. CDR3 size: 12 residues. The CDR3 nucleotides are TGTGCCAGCAGTCGAGACAGATCTGGCTACACCTTC. Its translation is CASSRDRSGYTF.

V usage is TRBV9 and J usage is TRBJ2-3; 10 positions agree with TRBD2. The V and J ends lost 3 bases and 4 bases, in that order; junction bases with no gene match: 8. Germline CDR1 is SGDLS and CDR2 is YYNGEE. The CDR3 totals 16 residues. In DNA form, the CDR3 reads TGTGCCAGCAGCGCCTCGCTAGCGGGAGTGGCAGATACGCAGTATTTT. Protein: CASSASLAGVADTQYF.

J is TRBJ2-3 and V is TRBV29-1; 7 nucleotides agree with TRBD1. The CDR3 runs to 13 residues. The J segment lost 1 base and the V segment lost 3 bases, leaving 1 base of the junction unmatched. Germline CDR1 reads SQVTM; CDR2 reads ANQGSEA. The CDR3 is CSVDGQGTDTQYF. The CDR3 region has the DNA TGCAGCGTTGACGGACAGGGCACAGATACGCAGTATTTT.

The V gene is TRBV12-3 or TRBV12-4, the J gene TRBJ2-2; maybe TRBD2 (5 bases). CDR3 length equals 12 residues. V was cut by 5 bases and J by 8 bases, with 9 bases left in between. CDR3 residues: CASSKKRGELFF. The CDR3, as DNA: TGTGCCAGCAGTAAGAAGCGGGGGGAGCTGTTTTTT.

The chain employs TRBV27 and TRBJ1-5; a possible D gene is TRBD1 (6 bases). The CDR3 contains 14 residues. Trimming removed 6 bases at V and 6 bases at J, with 15 bases between. Germline CDR1 is MNHEY and CDR2 is SMNVEV (reference sequence). CDR3 coding DNA: TGTGCCAGCAGGGGGGGGGCGCGAGGTCAGCCCCAGCATTTT. It encodes CASRGGARGQPQHF.

The chain carries TRBV19 and TRBJ1-5; maybe TRBD1 (5 bases). CDR1 and CDR2 (germline): LNHDA, SQIVND (reference sequence). The length of the CDR3 is 13 residues. Trimming took 1 base from V and 7 from J, leaving 8 bases between them. The CDR3 DNA reads TGTGCCAGTAGTATAGTACGACAGCAGCCCCAGCATTTT. It codes for CASSIVRQQPQHF. The full variable domain, rest sourced from reference TRBV19 and TRBJ1-5, is DGGITQSPKYLFRKEGQNVTLSCEQNLNHDAMYWYRQDPGQGLRLIYYSQIVNDFQKGDIAEGYSVSREKKESFPLTVTSAQKNPTAFYLCASSIVRQQPQHFGDGTRLSIL.

The rearrangement links TRBV12-3 or TRBV12-4 to TRBJ2-1; D uncertain. The CDR3 is made up of 13 amino acids. Deletions cut 3 bases from V and 6 bases from J, with 9 bases between. The DNA of the CDR3 is TGTGCCAGCAGTTTTCTCCGGAGCAATGAGCAGTTCTTC. Encoded protein: CASSFLRSNEQFF.

The chain has TRBV9 and TRBJ2-1; D uncertain. V lost 2 bases and J lost 10, with 10 bases in between. Germline values: CDR1 SGDLS, CDR2 YYNGEE. This CDR3 is 12 amino acids long. CDR3 in DNA: TGTGCCAGCAGCGTTGCGCTAGGCGAGCAGTTCTTC. This gives the protein CASSVALGEQFF.

This clone was found once. The chain links TRBV5-1 to TRBJ2-1; D remains unclear. Looked up from germline, CDR1 is SGHRS and CDR2 is YFSETQ. V was shortened by 4 bases and J by 5 bases, with 13 bases between the two germline ends. This CDR3 is 14 amino acids long. The CDR3 here is CASSRAPTNNEQFF. CDR3 nucleotide sequence: TGCGCCAGCAGCCGAGCACCCACGAACAATGAGCAGTTCTTC.

The chain uses TRBV27 and TRBJ2-7; TRBD2 might be the D (7 bases). The germline V gene has CDR1 MNHEY and CDR2 SMNVEV (reference sequence). CDR3 length: 14 residues. The V gene lost 6 bases and the J gene lost 6 bases, with 18 bases spanning the gap. CDR3 coding DNA: TGTGCCAGCAGGGATCGTGGCGGGGGCGGCGAGCAGTACTTC. Translation gives CASRDRGGGGEQYF.

The chain uses TRBV6-2 or TRBV6-3 and TRBJ2-3, with D tentatively TRBD2 (6 bases). Trimming removed 5 bases at V and 3 bases at J, with 12 bases between. Per the germline V gene, CDR1 is MNHEY and CDR2 is SVGEGT. The length of the CDR3 is 14 residues. CDR3 amino acids: CASSISGRTDTQYF. In nucleotides, the CDR3 is TGTGCCAGCAGTATATCAGGGAGGACAGATACGCAGTATTTT.

V is TRBV7-3 and J is TRBJ2-3; TRBD2 aligns across 11 bases. CDR3 size: 15 residues. The J segment lost 3 bases and the V segment lost 5 bases, leaving 4 bases of the junction unmatched. Germline V gene data show CDR1 as SGHTA and CDR2 as FQGTGA. The CDR3 DNA reads as TGTGCCAGCAGCCGACTAGCGGGAAGAACAGATACGCAGTATTTT. Protein: CASSRLAGRTDTQYF.

This chain uses TRBV7-9 with TRBJ2-7; D call uncertain. The CDR3 is 13 amino acids. The germline CDR1 and CDR2 sequences are SEHNR and FQNEAQ (reference sequence). V shed 5 bases and J shed 3 bases, with 11 bases lying between them. In DNA form, the CDR3 reads TGTGCCAGCAGCCCCTATACTGACTACGAGCAGTACTTC. Encoded protein: CASSPYTDYEQYF.

This chain uses TRBV5-6 with TRBJ1-6, with 8 bases lining up with TRBD1. The CDR3 contains 15 residues. CDR1 is SGHDT and CDR2 is YYEEEE in the germline V gene. The V segment lost 4 bases and the J segment 3 bases; nucleotides outside the gene matches: 3. The CDR3 is CASSPGQGYNSPLHF. The CDR3 nucleotides are TGTGCCAGCAGCCCCGGACAGGGCTATAATTCACCCCTCCACTTT. Looking up the rest from reference TRBV5-6 and TRBJ1-6 gives the full variable domain: DAGVTQSPTHLIKTRGQQVTLRCSPKSGHDTVSWYQQALGQGPQFIFQYYEEEERQRGNFPDRFSGHQFPNYSSELNVNALLLGDSALYLCASSPGQGYNSPLHFGNGTRLTVT.

This sequence joins TRBV29-1 and TRBJ2-7; 7 bases align to TRBD1. This CDR3 contains 15 residues. The germline V gene has CDR1 SQVTM and CDR2 ANQGSEA. J was trimmed by 6 bases and V by 1 base; bases with no gene match: 12. CDR3 in amino acids: CSVEAPRTGLGEQYF. The CDR3 region has the DNA TGCAGCGTTGAAGCCCCGCGGACAGGTTTGGGCGAGCAGTACTTC.

The chain combines TRBV3-1 (or the pseudogene TRBV3-2) with TRBJ2-5; 11 bases fit TRBD2. V lost 6 bases, J lost 1 base, and 13 bases stayed unmatched. This CDR3 is 18 amino acids long. Germline V lookup: CDR1 LGHDT, CDR2 YNNKEL (reference sequence). The CDR3 reads CASRSESLAGGIQETQYF. CDR3 bases: TGTGCCAGCAGATCCGAATCCCTAGCGGGAGGCATCCAAGAGACCCAGTACTTC.